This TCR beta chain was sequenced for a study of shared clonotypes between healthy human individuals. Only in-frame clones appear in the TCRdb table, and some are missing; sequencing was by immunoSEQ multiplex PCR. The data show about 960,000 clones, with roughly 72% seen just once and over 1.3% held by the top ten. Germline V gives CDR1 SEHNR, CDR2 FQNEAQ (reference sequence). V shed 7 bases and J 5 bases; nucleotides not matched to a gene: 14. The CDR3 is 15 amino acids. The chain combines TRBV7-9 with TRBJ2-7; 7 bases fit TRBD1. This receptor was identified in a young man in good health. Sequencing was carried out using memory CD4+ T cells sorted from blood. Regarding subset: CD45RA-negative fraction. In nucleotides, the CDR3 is TGTGCCAGCACCCTACGCCCCCACAGGGGCGACGAGCAGTACTTC. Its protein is CASTLRPHRGDEQYF.